These 7 T cell receptor beta chains share one sample of origin, sequenced in a study of T cell responses to AZD1222 COVID-19 vaccine (dated by TCRdb to about 2021). What this sample's time point label stands for: about 28 days (+/-7) after the second vaccine dose. Receptor libraries were prepared by the immunoSEQ multiplex PCR assay. Imported from immuneACCESS, the table was reduced by TCRdb to in-frame sequences with V and J called. These copies leave out some clones; in studies compared against another copy, an unresolved V gene accounts for under half, and the cause of the remainder is not known. For this sample the table gives about 61,000 clones, of which roughly four fifths were detected only once. The ten top clones hold roughly 27% of the sample. Material: peripheral blood, obtained 28 days after the second AZD1222 dose. The receptor source for this set is an adult who received the AZD1222 COVID-19 vaccine.

The chain uses TRBV7-7 and TRBJ2-1, with 9 bases aligning to TRBD2. The J segment lost 0 bases and the V segment lost 5 bases, leaving 2 bases of the junction unmatched. Germline V gene sequence: CDR1 SSHAT, CDR2 FNYEAQ (reference sequence). This CDR3 is 15 amino acids long. As DNA, the CDR3 is TGTGCCAGCAGCGTTAGCGGGAGCTCCTACAATGAGCAGTTCTTC. Translation gives CASSVSGSSYNEQFF.

This clone was seen a handful of times. This rearrangement joins TRBV7-9 to TRBJ2-3; 10 bases are a match to TRBD2. Germline trimming cut 2 bases from V and 4 bases from J; bases unmatched to any gene: 15. CDR3 length: 19 amino acids. Germline-derived CDR1 and CDR2 are SEHNR and FQNEAQ (reference sequence). Here the CDR3 DNA reads TGTGCCAGCAGCTTATTTATCGGTCTCGGGCTAGCGGGAGCAGATACGCAGTATTTT. It codes for CASSLFIGLGLAGADTQYF.

The V call is TRBV19, the J call TRBJ2-5; possibly TRBD2 for D (6 bases). V was clipped by 5 bases and J by 3 bases, with 16 bases between them. CDR3 length: 15 residues. Germline V gives CDR1 LNHDA, CDR2 SQIVND (reference sequence). CDR3 coding DNA: TGTGCCAGTAGTTCGTGGACGGGGGTAAAAGAGACCCAGTACTTC. Amino acid sequence: CASSSWTGVKETQYF.

This chain joins TRBV20-1 and TRBJ1-2; no clear D. Germline loops: CDR1 DFQATT, CDR2 SNEGSKA (reference sequence). V was pared by 6 bases and J by 6 bases, with 17 bases between. There are 13 residues in the CDR3. CDR3 sequence: CSASKGRLDGYTF. For the CDR3, the DNA is TGCAGTGCAAGTAAAGGTCGCCTGGATGGCTACACCTTC.

This clone has more than one count but fewer than ten. The chain is built from TRBV7-8 and TRBJ1-1, with a tentative D call TRBD1 (5 bases). Trimming took off 6 bases at V and 5 bases at J, with 22 bases between the two ends. The CDR3 runs to 16 residues. Per germline, CDR1 SGHVS and CDR2 FQNEAQ. CDR3 nucleotides: TGTGCCAGCAGTCCTTACCGGGACCCCGGTTTGACTGAAGCTTTCTTT. Translating it yields CASSPYRDPGLTEAFF.

The chain carries TRBV24-1 and TRBJ2-1; 10 nucleotides match TRBD2. Looked up from germline, CDR1 is KGHDR and CDR2 is SFDVKD. J lost 0 bases, V lost 2 bases, and 6 bases had no gene match. CDR3 length: 18 amino acids. CDR3 DNA: TGTGCCACCAGTGATTCTCTAGAGCGGGAGGGCTCCTACAATGAGCAGTTCTTC. It specifies CATSDSLEREGSYNEQFF.

The V call is TRBV5-1, the J call TRBJ2-7, with TRBD1 matching 8 bases. V lost 3 bases, J lost 2 bases, and 7 bases stayed unmatched. This CDR3 is built from 15 residues. Per the germline V gene, CDR1 is SGHRS and CDR2 is YFSETQ. CDR3 loop: CASSYDRTGPYEQYF. CDR3 bases: TGCGCCAGCAGCTACGACAGGACAGGGCCCTACGAGCAGTACTTC.